This entry describes one TCR beta chain. As for time point: peripheral blood 6 weeks after treatment start. Each PCR contained spiked-in synthetic TCR analog templates. This table comes from immunoSEQ multiplex PCR, and its TCRdb copy is limited to in-frame clones, with some not included. The sample yields roughly 46,000 clones, 70% to 90% seen once. The germline V gene has CDR1 ENHRY and CDR2 SYGVKD. V shed 6 bases and J 4 bases; nucleotides not matched to a gene: 8. CDR3 length: 15 residues. These data are taken from a study of PD-L1 blockade in urothelial cancer. Study in general: Patients went on atezolizumab in the mid-2010s, receiving 1,200 mg intravenously every 3 weeks. Analysis of the blood was performed 3 weeks (second dose) and 6 weeks after treatment start. The median number of T cells present in blood samples was approximately 130,000.

The TCR sequence derives from a man in his fifties with urothelial cancer. This chain uses TRBV10-3 with TRBJ2-3; 9 bases match TRBD1. The source material was PBMCs, sampled around atezolizumab (anti-PD-L1) treatment. The DNA of the CDR3 is TGTGCCATCAGAGATGACAGGGGGGAGGCAGATACGCAGTATTTT. This sequence encodes CAIRDDRGEADTQYF.